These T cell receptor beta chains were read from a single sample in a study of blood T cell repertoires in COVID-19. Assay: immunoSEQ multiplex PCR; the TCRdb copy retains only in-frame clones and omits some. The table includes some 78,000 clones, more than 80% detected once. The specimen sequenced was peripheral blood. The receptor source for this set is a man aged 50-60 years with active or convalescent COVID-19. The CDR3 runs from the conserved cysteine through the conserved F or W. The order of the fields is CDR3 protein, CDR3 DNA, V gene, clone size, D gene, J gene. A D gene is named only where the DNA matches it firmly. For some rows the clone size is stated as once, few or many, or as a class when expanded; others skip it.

CASSLSTSGRNYEQYF TGTGCCAGCAGCTTATCGACTAGCGGGAGGAACTACGAGCAGTACTTC TRBV7-6 - TRBD2 TRBJ2-7
CASSNGPDSYTGELFF TGTGCCAGCAGCAACGGTCCCGACTCATACACCGGGGAGCTGTTTTTT TRBV28 few - TRBJ2-2
CSAPRGRGYTF TGCAGTGCCCCTCGCGGGAGGGGCTACACCTTC TRBV20-1 - - TRBJ1-2
CASSPGSYNEQFF TGCGCCAGCAGCCCGGGGTCCTACAATGAGCAGTTCTTC TRBV5-1 once - TRBJ2-1
CATRGTGEGTGELFF TGTGCCACCAGAGGGACAGGGGAGGGAACCGGGGAGCTGTTTTTT TRBV24-1 - TRBD1 TRBJ2-2
CASSQGQGTGNTIYF TGTGCCAGCAGCCAAGGACAGGGAACTGGAAACACCATATATTTT TRBV3-1/TRBV3-2 - TRBD1 TRBJ1-3
CASSLVGRGALLETQYF TGTGCCAGCAGCTTAGTTGGTCGGGGGGCGCTTTTAGAGACCCAGTACTTC TRBV11-2 - - TRBJ2-5
CASSLVGANSPLHF TGTGCCAGCAGCTTGGTGGGGGCGAATTCACCCCTCCACTTT TRBV5-4 few - TRBJ1-6
CASSLRQGKGYTF TGTGCCAGCAGTTTACGGCAGGGGAAAGGCTACACCTTC TRBV12-3/TRBV12-4 - - TRBJ1-2
CASSWQESTDTQYF TGCGCCAGCAGCTGGCAGGAATCCACAGATACGCAGTATTTT TRBV5-1 - - TRBJ2-3
CASSPRQGRYEQYF TGTGCCAGCAGTCCTAGACAGGGACGCTACGAGCAGTACTTC TRBV27 - TRBD1 TRBJ2-7